The present T cell receptor (beta chain) was sequenced within a study of T cell responses to AZD1222 COVID-19 vaccine. TCRdb's table, derived via immunoSEQ multiplex PCR, lists solely in-frame clones and lacks some. The table has roughly 120,000 clones, roughly 90% seen once. V dropped 4 bases and J dropped 1 base, with 4 bases sitting between them. The CDR3 is 11 amino acids. Germline loops: CDR1 GTSNPN, CDR2 SVGIG (reference sequence). Remarks on this clone: The antigen is unknown.

Study-level points and caveats: Mapped onto spike, vaccine-associated CD4 TCRs spanned it and were dominant at 160-218 and 743-854.

This chain uses TRBV30 with TRBJ1-1; D unclear. The sequencing used peripheral blood, collected on day 0 of AZD1222 vaccination. This clonotype originated in an adult in good health. Written as DNA, the CDR3 is TGTGCCTGGAATACGAACACTGAAGCTTTCTTT. Translated: CAWNTNTEAFF.